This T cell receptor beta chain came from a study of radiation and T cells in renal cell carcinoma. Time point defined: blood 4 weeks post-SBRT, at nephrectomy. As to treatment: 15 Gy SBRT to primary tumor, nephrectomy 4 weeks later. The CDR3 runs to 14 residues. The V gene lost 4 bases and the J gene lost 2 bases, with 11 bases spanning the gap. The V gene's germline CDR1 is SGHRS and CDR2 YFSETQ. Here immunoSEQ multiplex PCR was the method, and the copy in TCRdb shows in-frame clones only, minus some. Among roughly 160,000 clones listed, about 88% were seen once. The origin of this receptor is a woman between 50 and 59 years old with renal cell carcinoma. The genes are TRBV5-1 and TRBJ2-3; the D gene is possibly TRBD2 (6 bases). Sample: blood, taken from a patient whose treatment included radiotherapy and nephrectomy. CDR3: CASSAGRTTDTQYF. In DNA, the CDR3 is TGCGCCAGCAGCGCGGGACGGACCACAGATACGCAGTATTTT.